These 2 T cell receptor beta chains originate from one sample sequenced in a study of control samples from healthy donors and cancer patients. Only in-frame clones appear in the TCRdb table, and some are missing; sequencing was by immunoSEQ multiplex PCR. This table has about 130,000 clones, roughly 88% appearing once. Sequenced input: blood. The receptors derive from a man in his fifties or sixties in good health.

The chain is built from TRBV2 and TRBJ1-1, with D tentatively TRBD1 (5 bases). The V and J ends lost 8 bases and 9 bases respectively, with 16 bases between them. The CDR3 covers 12 residues. CDR1 is SNHLY, CDR2 FYNNEI, per germline. The DNA of the CDR3 is TGTGCCAGCCTCTCGAGGGACCGAAAAGCTTTCTTT. Translated: CASLSRDRKAFF.

This clone appeared a single time. V and J are TRBV10-3 and TRBJ2-7, with 7 bases lining up with TRBD2. V gave up 0 bases and J gave up 1 base; unmatched junction bases: 3. The germline CDR1 and CDR2 sequences are ENHRY and SYGVKD. This CDR3 is 15 amino acids long. The chain's CDR3 is CAISESFGGSYEQYF. The CDR3 region has the DNA TGTGCCATCAGTGAGTCCTTCGGGGGGTCCTACGAGCAGTACTTC.